These T cell receptor beta chains were read from a single sample in a study of Ad26.COV2.S vaccination and SARS-CoV-2 variants. The table came from immunoSEQ multiplex PCR; TCRdb's copy has only in-frame clones and leaves some out. The table includes about 680,000 clones, about 90% detected once. The source was peripheral blood, collected in a trial of Ad26.COV2.S vaccine versus placebo. These receptors all come from a person aged 18-65 years who received the Ad26.COV2.S COVID-19 vaccine or a placebo. Both conserved end residues are part of each CDR3. A D gene is named only where the DNA matches it firmly. Size tells how often a clone was seen (once, few, many) or the class of an expanded clone, and some rows leave it out.

>TRBV7-9|TRBD1|TRBJ1-3|-
TGTGCCAGCAGCCAACAGGGGGTCGGAAACACCATATATTTT
CASSQQGVGNTIYF
>TRBV18|-|TRBJ2-6|-
TGTGCCAGCTCAGTAACACAGGGTGCTGGGGCCAACGTCCTGACTTTC
CASSVTQGAGANVLTF
>TRBV6-5|-|TRBJ2-3|-
TGTGCCAGCAAAGGCGGCGATACGCAGTATTTT
CASKGGDTQYF
>TRBV5-1|-|TRBJ1-6|-
TGCGCCAGCAGCTTGGGAGGGGCGGCTAATTCACCCCTCCACTTT
CASSLGGAANSPLHF
>TRBV12-3/TRBV12-4|-|TRBJ2-2|-
TGTGCCAGCACAGGGGCTAACACCGGGGAGCTGTTTTTT
CASTGANTGELFF
>TRBV5-5|-|TRBJ2-7|-
TGTGCCAGCAGCCAAGGACTGGGTTCCTACGAGCAGTACTTC
CASSQGLGSYEQYF
>TRBV4-1|-|TRBJ2-2|-
TGCGCCAGCAGCCAAAGGGCGGACAGCACCGGGGAGCTGTTTTTT
CASSQRADSTGELFF
>TRBV19|-|TRBJ2-2|-
TGTGCCAGTAGTATAGTCGGCGGGACTCTCACCGGGGAGCTGTTTTTT
CASSIVGGTLTGELFF
>TRBV10-3|-|TRBJ2-2|-
TGTGCCATCACACAGAGGCACGACACCGGGGAGCTGTTTTTT
CAITQRHDTGELFF
>TRBV30|-|TRBJ1-1|-
TGTGCCTGGATACAGGGCACTGAAGCTTTCTTT
CAWIQGTEAFF
>TRBV30|-|TRBJ2-1|-
TGTGCCTGGTCGAGAGGCGACGTCTTTTCCTACAATGAGCAGTTCTTC
CAWSRGDVFSYNEQFF
>TRBV6-2/TRBV6-3|TRBD2|TRBJ2-7|once
TGTGCCAGCAGTTACTCCCCCGGGACTAGCTACACCTACGAGCAGTACTTC
CASSYSPGTSYTYEQYF
>TRBV5-5|TRBD2|TRBJ2-3|once
TGTGCCAGCAGCACCCGGGGGGGCGGGGCAGATACGCAGTATTTT
CASSTRGGGADTQYF
>TRBV6-5|-|TRBJ1-3|-
TGTGCCAGCAGTTTGGAAGCTGGAAACACCATATATTTT
CASSLEAGNTIYF
>TRBV23-1|TRBD1|TRBJ1-5|-
TGCGCCAGCAGACCCGACAGGGTGGGGGATCAGCCCCAGCATTTT
CASRPDRVGDQPQHF
>TRBV27|-|TRBJ2-7|-
TGTGCCAGCAGCCTAGGAGGGGGTCCCTACGAGCAGTACTTC
CASSLGGGPYEQYF
>TRBV15|-|TRBJ2-7|-
TGTGCCACCAGCAGAGATAGGGGACCCTACGAGCAGTACTTC
CATSRDRGPYEQYF
>TRBV7-9|-|TRBJ2-3|-
TGTGCCAGCAGCTTACAGCACACGCAGTATTTT
CASSLQHTQYF
>TRBV30|-|TRBJ1-2|-
TGTGCCTGGAGTGGCCGGTGGGGGCTCAACTATGGCTACACCTTC
CAWSGRWGLNYGYTF
>TRBV2|TRBD2|TRBJ2-1|-
TGTGCCAGCAGTCGACTAGCGGAGGCCTACAATGAGCAGTTCTTC
CASSRLAEAYNEQFF
>TRBV5-1|-|TRBJ2-7|few
TGCGCCAGCAGCTTAGGCGGCATGGGGGAATACGAGCAGTACTTC
CASSLGGMGEYEQYF
>TRBV5-1|-|TRBJ2-5|-
TGCGCCAGCAGCTTGTGGGACCCCGCGCAAGAGACCCAGTACTTC
CASSLWDPAQETQYF
>TRBV7-9|TRBD2|TRBJ2-5|-
TGTGCCAGCAGCTTAGTGGCTAGCGGGACTGAGACCCAGTACTTC
CASSLVASGTETQYF
>TRBV7-3|-|TRBJ1-6|once
TGTGCCAGCAGCTTAGTCGAGAATTCACCCCTCCACTTT
CASSLVENSPLHF
>TRBV6-6|-|TRBJ2-7|-
TGTGCCAGCAGTTACTCCCAAGTAGCGCGGCCGTACTTC
CASSYSQVARPYF
>TRBV5-1|TRBD2|TRBJ2-3|-
TGCGCCAGCAGCTTCGGGACTAACACAGATACGCAGTATTTT
CASSFGTNTDTQYF
>TRBV7-2|TRBD2|TRBJ2-5|-
TGTGCCAGCAGCTTCGGACTAGCGGGGGGAGAGACCCAGTACTTC
CASSFGLAGGETQYF
>TRBV4-3|-|TRBJ2-7|-
TGCGCCAGCAGCCGGACAGTCGACTCCTACGAGCAGTACTTC
CASSRTVDSYEQYF
>TRBV10-3|-|TRBJ1-3|-
TGTGCCATCGGGACCTCTGGAAACACCATATATTTT
CAIGTSGNTIYF
>TRBV19|-|TRBJ1-6|-
TGTGCCACTACTCGGACAGAAGGGGCGAGTTCACCCCTCCACTTT
CATTRTEGASSPLHF
>TRBV14|TRBD2|TRBJ2-7|-
TGTGCCAGCAGCCAAGCTACTAGCGGGAGGGGCGAGCAGTACTTC
CASSQATSGRGEQYF
>TRBV6-5|-|TRBJ2-7|-
TGTGCCAGCAGCCTGGGCAGGTGGTCCTACGAGCAGTACTTC
CASSLGRWSYEQYF
>TRBV7-9|-|TRBJ1-4|-
TGTGCCAGCAGCGCCCCAGGTTCGCCTAATGAAAAACTGTTTTTT
CASSAPGSPNEKLFF
>TRBV7-9|TRBD1|TRBJ1-1|once
TGTGCCAGCAGCAAAGGACAGGGAAACACTGAAGCTTTCTTT
CASSKGQGNTEAFF
>TRBV6-4|TRBD2|TRBJ2-1|-
TGTGCCAGCAGTGACATGACTAGCGGGAATCTCTTCTTC
CASSDMTSGNLFF
>TRBV2|-|TRBJ2-7|-
TGTGCCAGCAGGGGGAACTACGAGCAGTACTTC
CASRGNYEQYF
>TRBV19|-|TRBJ2-1|-
TGTGCCAGCCAAAGGGGTATGGGGGAGCACAATGAGCAGTTCTTC
CASQRGMGEHNEQFF
>TRBV14|TRBD2|TRBJ2-1|-
TGTGCCAGCAGCCAAGATCTAGCGGCACACAATGAGCAGTTCTTC
CASSQDLAAHNEQFF
>TRBV3-1/TRBV3-2|-|TRBJ2-1|-
TGTGCCAGCAGTAACCCGGGAGTCTACAATGAGCAGTTCTTC
CASSNPGVYNEQFF
>TRBV18|-|TRBJ1-4|-
TGTGCCAGCTCGCTGAACCTTGCAACTAATGAAAAACTGTTTTTT
CASSLNLATNEKLFF
>TRBV19|TRBD1|TRBJ1-5|-
TGTGCCAGTAGTATCACACAGGGGGCCCAGCCCCAGCATTTT
CASSITQGAQPQHF
>TRBV6-6|-|TRBJ2-1|-
TGTGCCAGCAGTTACGGCCGGGCCTCCTACAATGAGCAGTTCTTC
CASSYGRASYNEQFF
>TRBV7-8|-|TRBJ1-6|-
TGTGCCAGCGGGTCCAACTCCTATAATTCACCCCTCCACTTT
CASGSNSYNSPLHF
>TRBV7-9|-|TRBJ1-2|-
TGTGCCAGCAGCTCCGGGACACATGATGGCTACACCTTC
CASSSGTHDGYTF
>TRBV10-2|-|TRBJ2-1|-
TGCGCCAGCAGTGAGAGGGTAGCGGATTCCTACAATGAGCAGTTCTTC
CASSERVADSYNEQFF
>TRBV29-1|-|TRBJ1-5|few
TGCAGCGTTAGATCCAGAAATCAGCCCCAGCATTTT
CSVRSRNQPQHF
>TRBV18|-|TRBJ2-2|-
TGTGCCAGCTACGCCGAGGGGAGCGGGGAGCTGTTTTTT
CASYAEGSGELFF
>TRBV5-5|TRBD1|TRBJ2-2|-
TGTGCCAGCAGCTTCCCACAGGGGGCAAGCACCGGGGAGCTGTTTTTT
CASSFPQGASTGELFF
>TRBV10-3|-|TRBJ1-5|-
TGTGCCATCAGCGGACCCGGAGGCAATCAGCCCCAGCATTTT
CAISGPGGNQPQHF
>TRBV11-3|-|TRBJ2-3|-
TGTGCCAGCAGCACTGGCGGGACAGAACCCACAGATACGCAGTATTTT
CASSTGGTEPTDTQYF
>TRBV12-3/TRBV12-4|-|TRBJ2-1|-
TGTGCCACCTCGGAGGGATACAATGAGCAGTTCTTC
CATSEGYNEQFF
>TRBV5-1|TRBD2|TRBJ2-3|-
TGCGCCAGCAGCTTCGGGACTAGCGGCACAGATACGCAGTATTTT
CASSFGTSGTDTQYF
>TRBV3-1/TRBV3-2|-|TRBJ2-7|few
TGTGCCAGCAGCCAAACTGATGGAGGCTCCTACGAGCAGTACTTC
CASSQTDGGSYEQYF
>TRBV19|-|TRBJ1-5|-
TGTGCCAGTAGTATCTTGCAGGGGAACAATCAGCCCCAGCATTTT
CASSILQGNNQPQHF
>TRBV24-1|-|TRBJ2-1|-
TGTGCCACCAGTGACCCGGGCACCTCCTACAATGAGCAGTTCTTC
CATSDPGTSYNEQFF